The present T cell receptor (beta chain) was sequenced within a study of kidney transplant recipient with SARS-CoV-2 infection. Germline lookup yields CDR1 SGHRS and CDR2 YFSETQ. The CDR3 spans 15 residues. Losses at the gene ends were 4 bases for V and 0 bases for J; bases not matched to a gene: 4. In TCRdb, the reads were re-called with MiXCR into one record per CDR3 protein. The repertoire holds about 250,000 distinct CDR3 sequences, around 28% seen once, with around 7.8% in the top ten. This clonotype turned up a few times. The source is a male patient between 25 and 40 years old who had COVID-19 and was a kidney transplant recipient. Some of the T cells might come from the graft donor. The starting material was a blood sample, obtained at baseline and between days 110 and 120 from a kidney transplant recipient. This rearrangement joins TRBV5-1 to TRBJ2-3; 8 bases match TRBD2. The CDR3 here is CASSLTSASTDTQYF. CDR3 bases: TGCGCCAGCAGCCTGACTAGCGCCAGCACAGATACGCAGTATTTT.